Below are 27 T cell receptor beta chains sequenced from a single sample in a study of shared clonotypes between healthy human individuals (dated by TCRdb to 2018 to 2020). CD8 naive samples were obtained by positive selection for CCR7 among CD45RO-negative cells, yielding a CD45RA+CCR7+ population from which TemRA cells were excluded. Receptor libraries were prepared by the immunoSEQ multiplex PCR assay. TCRdb mirrors the immuneACCESS table, restricted to in-frame sequences. Some clones are absent from its copies; in checked studies, under half trace to an unresolved V gene, and the reason for the others is unknown. The sample contains some 740,000 clones, 80% to 95% of them found a single time. Together, the top ten hold less than 25% of the sample. The sequencing sample was made of naive CD8+ T cells sorted from blood. According to the study, the label for this sample's cell subset or site signals: CD45RA+CCR7+. These receptors came from a man aged 25 to 40 in good health.

The chain has TRBV27 and TRBJ2-3; 7 bases are a match to TRBD2. Germline-derived CDR1 and CDR2 are MNHEY and SMNVEV (reference sequence). J was trimmed by 8 bases and V by 4 bases; bases with no gene match: 21. The CDR3 length is 18 residues. The CDR3 protein is CASSSQTAGPNWGGTQYF. Here the CDR3 DNA reads TGTGCCAGCAGTTCCCAAACGGCGGGACCAAACTGGGGGGGTACGCAGTATTTT.

This clone turned up a few times. An end of the junction does not agree with germline; a read error may underlie this. The CDR3 coding sequence is TGTGCCAGCACCCCCCCTCCGGGGGGCTCCTCCGAGCAGTACTTC. Translating it yields CASTPPPGGSSEQYF. The genes are TRBV7-9 and TRBJ2-7, with D possibly matching TRBD2 (7 bases). The CDR3 sequence is 15 residues long. Germline V lookup: CDR1 SEHNR, CDR2 FQNEAQ (reference sequence).

This chain joins TRBV6-5 and TRBJ2-5; 10 bases map to TRBD2. V lost 4 bases and J lost 5; bases outside the gene matches: 4. CDR1 is MNHEY, CDR2 SVGAGI, per germline. The CDR3 loop spans 14 amino acids. CDR3 region: CASSSELAGETQYF. The CDR3 nucleotides read TGTGCCAGCAGTTCGGAACTAGCGGGGGAGACCCAGTACTTC.

The chain links TRBV2 to TRBJ2-1; 13 nucleotides agree with TRBD2. CDR1 and CDR2 (germline): SNHLY, FYNNEI. This CDR3 spans 19 amino acids. With V trimmed by 4 bases and J by 8 bases, 17 bases remained unmatched. CDR3 amino acids: CASSAPRTSGRGGGDEQFF. The CDR3, as DNA: TGTGCCAGCAGTGCCCCGCGGACTAGCGGGAGAGGGGGAGGCGATGAGCAGTTCTTC.

Turning to this clone: Additional DNA sequences in this sample encode the identical CDR3. J is TRBJ2-7 and V is TRBV27; TRBD1 matches at 7 bases. Germline CDR1 reads MNHEY; CDR2 reads SMNVEV (reference sequence). The CDR3 is 14 amino acids. The J segment lost 2 bases and the V segment lost 2 bases, leaving 3 bases of the junction unmatched. The CDR3 loop reads CASSLGTGAYEQYF. The CDR3, as DNA: TGTGCCAGCAGTTTAGGTACAGGGGCCTACGAGCAGTACTTC.

The CDR3 loop reads CATSRTTDSEAFF. In nucleotides, the CDR3 is TGTGCCACCAGCCGAACCACCGACAGTGAAGCTTTCTTT. The chain couples TRBV15 to TRBJ1-1, with a possible D match to TRBD1 (5 bases). Trimming took off 5 bases at V and 7 bases at J, with 14 bases between the two ends. This CDR3 comprises 13 residues. CDR1 is LNHNV and CDR2 is YYDKDF in the germline V gene (reference sequence).

This clone occurred once. The CDR3 region has the DNA TGTGCCAGCAGCCCCGTGGGGGTTAGTGGTCAGCCCCAGCATTTT. This sequence encodes CASSPVGVSGQPQHF. The chain has TRBV6-5 and TRBJ1-5, with a tentative D call TRBD1 (5 bases). The ends were cut back, 6 bases at V and 6 bases at J, with 18 bases in the middle. Germline assignment: CDR1 MNHEY and CDR2 SVGAGI. The CDR3 runs to 15 residues.

The chain has TRBV4-3 and TRBJ2-2, with 9 bases matching TRBD1. The CDR3 loop spans 16 amino acids. Germline V lookup: CDR1 LGHNA, CDR2 YSLEER. Trimming cost V 4 bases and J 2 bases; bases outside gene matches: 5. In DNA, the CDR3 is TGCGCCAGCAGCCGTGGACAGGGGATCAACACCGGGGAGCTGTTTTTT. It codes for CASSRGQGINTGELFF.

The V gene is TRBV6-1, the J gene TRBJ2-7; TRBD1 might be the D (6 bases). Germline values: CDR1 MNHNS, CDR2 SASEGT. The ends were cut back, 2 bases at V and 3 bases at J, with 14 bases in the middle. The CDR3 is 15 residues long. The DNA for the CDR3 is TGTGCCAGCAGTGAATTGGGACAATCCCTCTACGAGCAGTACTTC. It translates to CASSELGQSLYEQYF.

As for this clone: This CDR3 is also generated by other DNA sequences in the sample. The J gene is TRBJ2-7, the V gene TRBV5-4; no reliable D call. Germline V lookup: CDR1 SGHNT, CDR2 YYREEE (reference sequence). This CDR3 contains 14 residues. Deletions cut 2 bases from V and 0 bases from J, with 9 bases between. The CDR3 region has the DNA TGTGCCAGCAGCTTAGGCGAGAGCTCCTACGAGCAGTACTTC. Translated, it gives CASSLGESSYEQYF.

Concerning this clone itself: A much larger clonotype is one base distant, so this may be a read error. The identical CDR3 is also encoded by other nucleotide sequences in the sample. This rearrangement joins TRBV7-9 to TRBJ2-7; unclear D gene. V lost 5 bases to trimming and J lost 0 bases, with 2 bases between them. The CDR3 contains 11 residues. The germline CDR1 and CDR2 sequences are SEHNR and FQNEAQ (reference sequence). The CDR3 coding sequence is TGTGCCAGCAGCGCCTCCTACGAGCAGTACTTC. Encoded protein: CASSASYEQYF.

The chain uses TRBV19 and TRBJ2-7, with D possibly matching TRBD2 (5 bases). The germline gives CDR1 LNHDA, CDR2 SQIVND (reference sequence). The CDR3 runs 14 residues. The V end lost 3 bases, the J end lost 0 bases, and 9 bases lay between the germline ends. The CDR3 region has the DNA TGTGCCAGTAGTATGAGGGAAAGCTCCTACGAGCAGTACTTC. This sequence encodes CASSMRESSYEQYF.

V and J are TRBV9 and TRBJ2-1, with D uncertain. Germline V CDR1 and CDR2: SGDLS, YYNGEE. V lost 7 bases to trimming and J lost 3 bases, with 11 bases between them. The CDR3 covers 13 residues. CDR3 sequence (DNA): TGTGCCAGCTCCTCGGCCAACTACAATGAGCAGTTCTTC. Amino acids: CASSSANYNEQFF.

The V and J genes are TRBV19 and TRBJ2-1; 9 bases fit TRBD2. V was pared by 1 base and J by 8 bases, with 6 bases of the junction left unmatched. Germline CDR1 is LNHDA and CDR2 is SQIVND (reference sequence). The CDR3 runs to 15 residues. The chain's CDR3 is CASSIAWREGDEQFF. CDR3 in DNA: TGTGCCAGTAGTATAGCGTGGCGGGAGGGCGATGAGCAGTTCTTC.

This clone was observed a handful of times. The rearrangement uses TRBV19 and TRBJ2-2; D uncertain. This CDR3 contains 12 residues. Between the trimmed V and J ends, which lost 3 bases and 3 bases, there was a span of 2 bases. Germline values: CDR1 LNHDA, CDR2 SQIVND (reference sequence). The CDR3 DNA sequence: TGTGCCAGTAGTATCTACACCGGGGAGCTGTTTTTT. Translating it yields CASSIYTGELFF. The variable domain in full, completed from reference TRBV19 and TRBJ2-2, reads DGGITQSPKYLFRKEGQNVTLSCEQNLNHDAMYWYRQDPGQGLRLIYYSQIVNDFQKGDIAEGYSVSREKKESFPLTVTSAQKNPTAFYLCASSIYTGELFFGEGSRLTVL.

The rearrangement joins TRBV27 to TRBJ2-3; D not resolved. Germline CDR1 and CDR2: MNHEY and SMNVEV (reference sequence). The CDR3 loop spans 14 amino acids. Deletions cut 4 bases from V and 0 bases from J, with 8 bases between. The CDR3 DNA reads as TGTGCCAGCAGTTCCGTACAGAGCACAGATACGCAGTATTTT. Amino acids: CASSSVQSTDTQYF.

The rearrangement joins TRBV9 to TRBJ2-3; D is perhaps TRBD1 or TRBD2 (6 bases each). CDR1 and CDR2 from the germline V gene are SGDLS and YYNGEE. V lost 3 bases to trimming and J lost 1 base, with 9 bases between them. The CDR3 length is 14 residues. This chain's CDR3 is CASSGGAGTDTQYF. The CDR3 nucleotides are TGTGCCAGCAGCGGGGGGGCGGGCACAGATACGCAGTATTTT.

This clone came up once. This rearrangement joins TRBV19 to TRBJ2-3; either TRBD1 or TRBD2 may fit D (6 bases each). Per the germline V gene, CDR1 is LNHDA and CDR2 is SQIVND (reference sequence). The germline V and J ends were trimmed by 5 bases and 0 bases, with 12 bases remaining between them. This CDR3 spans 15 amino acids. CDR3 sequence (DNA): TGTGCCAGTAGTGCCGGGGGCTCTAGCACAGATACGCAGTATTTT. This encodes CASSAGGSSTDTQYF.

The genes are TRBV25-1 and TRBJ2-2; D is perhaps TRBD2 (5 bases). The ends were cut back, 6 bases at V and 5 bases at J, with 19 bases in the middle. There are 16 residues in the CDR3. Germline V gene data show CDR1 as MGHDK and CDR2 as SYGVNS. CDR3 coding DNA: TGTGCCAGCAGCGCCAAGTTCGGGAAGGGTACCGGGGAGCTGTTTTTT. Its translation is CASSAKFGKGTGELFF. Complete variable domain (other parts from reference TRBV25-1 and TRBJ2-2): EADIYQTPRYLVIGTGKKITLECSQTMGHDKMYWYQQDPGMELHLIHYSYGVNSTEKGDLSSESTVSRIRTEHFPLTLESARPSHTSQYLCASSAKFGKGTGELFFGEGSRLTVL.

Remarks on this clone: The sample has other DNA sequences that encode this CDR3 too. The chain joins TRBV11-3 to TRBJ2-2; D perhaps matches TRBD1 (6 bases). V lost 6 bases, J lost 3 bases, and 8 bases lay in between. This CDR3 spans 13 amino acids. Germline CDR1 is SGHNT and CDR2 is YENEEA. As DNA, the CDR3 is TGTGCCAGCAGGGACAGAGACACCGGGGAGCTGTTTTTT. This encodes CASRDRDTGELFF.

This clone was found once. The chain carries TRBV27 and TRBJ2-7, with D possibly TRBD1 on 6 matching bases. V was trimmed by 3 bases and J by 4 bases, leaving 13 bases between them. Germline CDR1 MNHEY, CDR2 SMNVEV (reference sequence). This CDR3 has 14 residues. CDR3 sequence reads: CASSFYRVGYEQYF. The CDR3 nucleotides are TGTGCCAGCAGTTTCTACAGGGTCGGGTACGAGCAGTACTTC.

This chain uses TRBV11-2 with TRBJ2-1; the D gene is possibly TRBD2 (5 bases). Germline CDR1 SGHAT, CDR2 FQNNGV. This CDR3 region has 17 residues. Trimming took off 5 bases at V and 2 bases at J, with 19 bases between the two ends. CDR3 region: CASSPPAQRPTYNEQFF. The CDR3 DNA reads as TGTGCCAGCAGCCCCCCGGCTCAGCGGCCAACCTACAATGAGCAGTTCTTC. The full variable domain, its missing parts supplied by reference TRBV11-2 and TRBJ2-1, is EAGVAQSPRYKIIEKRQSVAFWCNPISGHATLYWYQQILGQGPKLLIQFQNNGVVDDSQLPKDRFSAERLKGVDSTLKIQPAKLEDSAVYLCASSPPAQRPTYNEQFFGPGTRLTVL.

The rearrangement uses TRBV5-1 and TRBJ2-7, with 8 nucleotides matching TRBD1. V lost 4 bases and J lost 2; bases outside the gene matches: 5. The germline gives CDR1 SGHRS, CDR2 YFSETQ. CDR3 length: 14 amino acids. The CDR3 protein is CASSIGQGTYEQYF. For the CDR3, the DNA is TGCGCCAGCAGCATAGGACAGGGAACCTACGAGCAGTACTTC.

This chain links TRBV27 with TRBJ2-3; D possibly uses TRBD1 or TRBD2 (6 bases each). The germline V and J ends were trimmed by 0 bases and 0 bases, with 13 bases remaining between them. This CDR3 comprises 17 residues. Germline-derived CDR1 and CDR2 are MNHEY and SMNVEV (reference sequence). Here the CDR3 DNA reads TGTGCCAGCAGTTTATCGATTACAGGGACTAGCACAGATACGCAGTATTTT. This translates into CASSLSITGTSTDTQYF.

The chain employs TRBV5-1 and TRBJ2-3; 10 bases align to TRBD2. J gave up 5 bases and V 0 bases, and 3 bases lay outside the gene matches. CDR1 is SGHRS, CDR2 YFSETQ, per germline. The CDR3 has 15 amino acids. CDR3 coding DNA: TGCGCCAGCAGCTTGGGTCTAGCGGGAGAAGATACGCAGTATTTT. Protein sequence: CASSLGLAGEDTQYF.

This clone was seen a single time. The CDR3 here is CASSRPGQGYEQYF. The DNA for the CDR3 is TGCGCCAGCAGCCGACCGGGACAGGGATACGAGCAGTACTTC. V is TRBV4-1 and J is TRBJ2-7, with TRBD1 matching 9 bases. There are 14 residues in the CDR3. Germline values: CDR1 MGHRA, CDR2 YSYEKL. V shed 4 bases and J 4 bases; nucleotides not matched to a gene: 5.

The V gene is TRBV7-9, the J gene TRBJ2-1; D not certain. CDR1 is SEHNR and CDR2 is FQNEAQ in the germline V gene (reference sequence). The CDR3 is 13 amino acids. The ends were cut back, 11 bases at V and 5 bases at J, with 16 bases in the middle. The CDR3 sequence: CAARLSENNEQFF. As DNA, the CDR3 is TGTGCCGCCCGGTTGAGTGAGAACAATGAGCAGTTCTTC.